What follows are 17 T cell receptor beta chains derived from one specimen sequenced in a study of glioma-infiltrating T cells. Amplification of TCR alpha and beta CDR3 regions from RNA used iRepertoire nested multiplex PCR. TCRdb fed the multiplex PCR reads into MiXCR, producing one record per CDR3 protein. The data hold around 180,000 distinct CDR3 sequences, with around 45% observed a single time. The sample was glioma tissue, nonneoplastic brain tissue, or PBMCs (not recorded which). The receptors shown here come from a human donor with low-grade glioma or glioblastoma, undergoing nonglioma brain surgery, or in good health (not recorded which).

Turning to this clonotype: This may come from a read error, since a much larger clone is one base off. The chain uses TRBV2 and TRBJ1-5; TRBD1 aligns across 7 bases. Germline V gene lookup returns CDR1 SNHLY and CDR2 FYNNEI. Trimming at V came to 9 bases and at J to 5 bases, leaving 7 bases not matched to a gene. The length of the CDR3 is 13 residues. The CDR3 sequence: CASTDRYDQPQHF. The CDR3 DNA reads as TGTGCCAGTACGGACAGGTACGATCAGCCCCAGCATTTT.

Concerning this clonotype: This could be a read error, since a much larger clone is one nucleotide away. The gene calls are TRBV28 and TRBJ1-1; maybe TRBD1 (5 bases). Germline-derived CDR1 and CDR2 are MDHEN and SYDVKM. The CDR3 runs to 12 residues. CDR3 sequence reads: CASSLMDTEASF. The CDR3 bases are TGTGCCAGCAGTTTAATGGACACTGAAGCTTCCTTT. Full variable domain (remainder filled in from reference TRBV28 and TRBJ1-1): DVKVTQSSRYLVKRTGEKVFLECVQDMDHENMFWYRQDPGLGLRLIYFSYDVKMKEKGDIPEGYSVSREKKERFSLILESASTNQTSMYLCASSLMDTEASFGQGTRLTVV.

This clonotype was seen a few times. CDR3 loop: CASSQRQSHGYTF. DNA for the CDR3: TGTGCCAGCAGCCAAAGACAGTCTCATGGCTACACCTTC. This sequence joins TRBV14 and TRBJ1-2; TRBD1 is a possible D gene (5 bases). The V gene lost 2 bases and the J gene lost 6 bases, with 10 bases spanning the gap. The CDR3 loop spans 13 amino acids. Germline V CDR1 and CDR2: SGHDN, FVKESK.

About this clonotype: A much larger clone sits a single nucleotide away, making a read error possible. The genes are TRBV28 and TRBJ2-3; the D gene could be TRBD1 or TRBD2 (5 bases each). Looked up from germline, CDR1 is MDHEN and CDR2 is SYDVKM. The CDR3 runs 15 residues. Here the CDR3 DNA reads TGTGCCAGCAGTAGGGACCCTTTCAGCACAGATACGAAGTATTTT. Translated: CASSRDPFSTDTKYF.

This clonotype turned up a few times. Given a much more abundant clone one base away, this may be a read error. J is TRBJ2-7 and V is TRBV20-1, with 10 bases matching TRBD2. This CDR3 is built from 15 residues. V dropped 5 bases and J dropped 0; count of bases not matched to a gene: 7. Germline assignment: CDR1 DFQATT and CDR2 SNEGSKA (reference sequence). The CDR3 is CSAQVGTSVSYEQYF. For the CDR3, the DNA is TGCAGTGCTCAAGTGGGGACTAGCGTCTCCTACGAGCAGTACTTC.

The table lists this clonotype with a few counts. The chain carries TRBV7-9 and TRBJ2-5, with 13 bases lining up with TRBD2. The CDR3 spans 18 residues. Trimming cost V 1 base and J 5 bases; bases outside gene matches: 10. The germline gives CDR1 SEHNR, CDR2 FQNEAQ (reference sequence). CDR3 bases: TGTGCCAGCAGCTTAGGGACGGGGGGACTAGCGGGACTCGAGACCCAGTACTTC. Translated, it gives CASSLGTGGLAGLETQYF.

To note about this clonotype: Relative to the germline gene, one junction end is altered; a read error may explain this. The chain recombines TRBV27 with TRBJ2-1; D is uncertain. Germline lookup yields CDR1 MNHEY and CDR2 SMNVEV (reference sequence). The CDR3 spans 18 residues. CDR3 coding DNA: TGTGCCAGCAGTTTATCGACGAATAGGTTGCTCTCCTACAATGGGCAGTTCTTC. Amino acid sequence: CASSLSTNRLLSYNGQFF.

The chain uses TRBV19 and TRBJ2-5; 12 bases align to TRBD2. V shed 5 bases and J 4 bases; nucleotides not matched to a gene: 11. Germline V gene lookup returns CDR1 LNHDA and CDR2 SQIVND (reference sequence). This CDR3 region has 17 residues. In nucleotides, the CDR3 is TGTGCCAGTAGTCACCTGCGGGGACTAGCGGGCCGAGAGACCCAGTACTTC. Residues: CASSHLRGLAGRETQYF. The complete variable domain, with remaining parts taken from reference TRBV19 and TRBJ2-5, reads DGGITQSPKYLFRKEGQNVTLSCEQNLNHDAMYWYRQDPGQGLRLIYYSQIVNDFQKGDIAEGYSVSREKKESFPLTVTSAQKNPTAFYLCASSHLRGLAGRETQYFGPGTRLLVL.

The chain is built from TRBV6-5 and TRBJ2-3; unclear D gene. The CDR3 contains 15 residues. Germline V gene lookup returns CDR1 MNHEY and CDR2 SVGAGI. Trimming removed 5 bases at V and 4 bases at J, with 16 bases between. The CDR3 region is CASSVRRSSPDTQYF. The CDR3 DNA follows: TGTGCCAGCAGTGTACGGCGTTCTTCCCCAGATACGCAGTATTTT.

There are many counts of this clonotype. V usage is TRBV15 and J usage is TRBJ1-5, with D tentatively TRBD1 (5 bases). Germline CDR1 LNHNV, CDR2 YYDKDF (reference sequence). The CDR3 covers 15 residues. Trimming stripped 0 bases from V and 5 bases from J, with 11 bases between. The CDR3 is CATSRDRVEHQPQHF. The CDR3, as DNA: TGTGCCACCAGCAGAGACAGGGTCGAGCATCAGCCCCAGCATTTT.

This clonotype has a single count. The gene calls are TRBV6-5 and TRBJ2-2; 8 positions agree with TRBD2. The CDR3 spans 15 residues. After removal of 4 bases from V and 4 bases from J, the junction contained 5 bases not matched to a gene. Germline-derived CDR1 and CDR2 are MNHEY and SVGAGI. The CDR3 DNA is TGTGCCAGCAGTTTGACTAGCGTTTTCACCGGGGAGCTGTTTTTT. Translation gives CASSLTSVFTGELFF.

With regard to this clonotype: Relative to the germline gene, one junction end is altered; a read error may explain this. This chain joins TRBV4-2 and TRBJ1-2, with D possibly matching TRBD1 (6 bases). CDR3 size: 16 residues. The germline CDR1 and CDR2 sequences are LGHNA and YNFKEQ. DNA of the CDR3: TGTGCCAGCAGCCAAGATACGAGGGGGGCTAACTATGGCTACAACTTC. It translates to CASSQDTRGANYGYNF.

The V call is TRBV7-6, the J call TRBJ2-1; the D gene is possibly TRBD2 (7 bases). Germline V gene lookup returns CDR1 SGHVS and CDR2 FNYEAQ. There are 15 residues in the CDR3. V lost 3 bases and J lost 9, with 18 bases in between. CDR3 sequence (DNA): TGTGCCAGCAGCTTTTTAGGTTCGGGGGGCGGTGAGCAGTTCTTC. This gives the protein CASSFLGSGGGEQFF.

The chain carries TRBV2 and TRBJ1-1, with 8 bases lining up with TRBD1. The CDR3 is 14 residues long. Unmatched junction bases numbered 11, after V lost 8 bases and J lost 6 bases. Germline CDR1 reads SNHLY; CDR2 reads FYNNEI. The CDR3 is CASGTGTLKAEAFF. The CDR3 DNA is TGTGCCAGCGGGACAGGAACACTGAAGGCTGAAGCTTTCTTT.

The chain employs TRBV25-1 and TRBJ2-7, with 11 bases that match TRBD1. V shed 7 bases, J shed 4 bases, and the junction held 12 bases outside the gene matches. Looked up from germline, CDR1 is MGHDK and CDR2 is SYGVNS. The CDR3 length is 16 residues. As DNA, the CDR3 is TGTGCCAGCAACTCACTTACCGGGACAGGGGGATACGAGCAGTACTTC. It codes for CASNSLTGTGGYEQYF.

On this clonotype itself: One junction end does not reproduce the germline sequence, and a read error may be involved. The rearrangement links TRBV20-1 to TRBJ2-3; D is unresolved. The CDR3 runs to 14 residues. Germline CDR1 reads DFQATT; CDR2 reads SNEGSKA (reference sequence). The CDR3 DNA reads as TGCAGTGATAGAAGCCTAAGGTCGAAAGATACGCAGTATTTT. It specifies CSDRSLRSKDTQYF.

The table lists this clonotype with many counts. The rearrangement links TRBV28 to TRBJ2-3; 10 nucleotides agree with TRBD2. Germline assignment: CDR1 MDHEN and CDR2 SYDVKM. This CDR3 is built from 16 residues. Trimming removed 3 bases from V and 3 bases from J; junction bases left unmatched: 6. In nucleotides, the CDR3 is TGTGCCAGCAGTTTTCCAGCGGGAGGGCTGACAGATACGCAGTATTTT. It yields the protein CASSFPAGGLTDTQYF.